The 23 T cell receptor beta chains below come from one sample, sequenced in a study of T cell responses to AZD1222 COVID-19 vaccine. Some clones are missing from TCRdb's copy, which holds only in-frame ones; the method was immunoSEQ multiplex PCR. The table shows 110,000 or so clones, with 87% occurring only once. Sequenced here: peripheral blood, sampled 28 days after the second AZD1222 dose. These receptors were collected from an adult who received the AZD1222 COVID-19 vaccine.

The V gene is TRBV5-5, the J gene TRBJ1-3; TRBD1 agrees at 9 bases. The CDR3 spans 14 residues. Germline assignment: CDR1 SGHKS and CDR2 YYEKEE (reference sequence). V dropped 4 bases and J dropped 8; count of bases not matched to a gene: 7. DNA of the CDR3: TGTGCCAGCAGCCCGGGACAGGGTAGAGACACCATATATTTT. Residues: CASSPGQGRDTIYF.

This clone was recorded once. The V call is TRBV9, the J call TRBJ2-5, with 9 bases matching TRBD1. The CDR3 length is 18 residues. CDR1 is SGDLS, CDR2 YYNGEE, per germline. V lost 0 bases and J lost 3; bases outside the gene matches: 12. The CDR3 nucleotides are TGTGCCAGCAGCGTAGACGGAGGAGGACAGGGGTGGAAAGAGACCCAGTACTTC. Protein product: CASSVDGGGQGWKETQYF.

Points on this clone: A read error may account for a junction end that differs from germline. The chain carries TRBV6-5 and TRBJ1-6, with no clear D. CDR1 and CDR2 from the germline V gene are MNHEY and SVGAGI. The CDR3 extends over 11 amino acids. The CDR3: CASGDSSSSFF. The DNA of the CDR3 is TGTGCCAGCGGTGACTCCTCCTCCTCCTTTTTT.

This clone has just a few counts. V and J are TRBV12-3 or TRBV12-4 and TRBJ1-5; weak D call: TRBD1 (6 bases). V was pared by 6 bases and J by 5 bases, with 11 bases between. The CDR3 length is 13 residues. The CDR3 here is CASRRGQYQPQHF. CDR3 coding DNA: TGTGCCAGCAGGCGCGGACAGTATCAGCCCCAGCATTTT.

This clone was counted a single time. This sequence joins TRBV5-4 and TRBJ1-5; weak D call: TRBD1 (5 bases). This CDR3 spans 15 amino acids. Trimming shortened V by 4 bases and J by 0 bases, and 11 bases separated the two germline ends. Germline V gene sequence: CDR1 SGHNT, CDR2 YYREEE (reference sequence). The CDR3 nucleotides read TGTGCCAGCAGCGCGGACATTACTAGCAATCAGCCCCAGCATTTT. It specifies CASSADITSNQPQHF.

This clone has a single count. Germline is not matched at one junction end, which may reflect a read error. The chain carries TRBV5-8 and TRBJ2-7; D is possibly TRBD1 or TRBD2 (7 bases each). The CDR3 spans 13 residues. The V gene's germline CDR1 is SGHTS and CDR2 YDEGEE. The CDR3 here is CASSRPDRQGGSF. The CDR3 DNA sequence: TGTGCCAGCAGTCGCCCCGACAGACAGGGAGGGTCCTTC.

The DNA of the CDR3 is TGTGCCTGGAGTAAGGGGGCTGGGGCCAACGTCCTGACTTTC. The encoded protein is CAWSKGAGANVLTF. V is TRBV30 and J is TRBJ2-6, with TRBD1 as a possible D gene (6 bases). From germline, CDR1 is GTSNPN and CDR2 SVGIG (reference sequence). The CDR3 totals 14 residues. V was cut by 2 bases and J by 2 bases, with 7 bases left in between. Full variable domain (remainder filled in from reference TRBV30 and TRBJ2-6): SQTIHQWPATLVQPVGSPLSLECTVEGTSNPNLYWYRQAAGRGLQLLFYSVGIGQISSEVPQNLSASRPQDRQFILSSKKLLLSDSGFYLCAWSKGAGANVLTFGAGSRLTVL.

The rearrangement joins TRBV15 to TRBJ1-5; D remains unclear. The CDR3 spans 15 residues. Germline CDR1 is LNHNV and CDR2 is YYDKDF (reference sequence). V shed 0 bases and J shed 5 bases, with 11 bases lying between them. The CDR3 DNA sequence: TGTGCCACCAGCAGAGATCTACAAGACTATCAGCCCCAGCATTTT. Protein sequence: CATSRDLQDYQPQHF.

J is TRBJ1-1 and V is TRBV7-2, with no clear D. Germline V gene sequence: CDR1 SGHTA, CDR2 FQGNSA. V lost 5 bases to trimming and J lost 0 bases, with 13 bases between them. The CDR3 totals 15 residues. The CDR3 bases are TGTGCCAGCAGCCCTAGCCCCCCGTTGAACACTGAAGCTTTCTTT. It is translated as CASSPSPPLNTEAFF.

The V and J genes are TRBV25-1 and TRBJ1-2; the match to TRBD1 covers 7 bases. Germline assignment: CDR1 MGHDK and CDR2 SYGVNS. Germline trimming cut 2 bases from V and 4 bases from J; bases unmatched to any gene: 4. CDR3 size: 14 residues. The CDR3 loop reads CASSERQGRYGYTF. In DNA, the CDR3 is TGTGCCAGCAGTGAAAGACAGGGCCGCTATGGCTACACCTTC.

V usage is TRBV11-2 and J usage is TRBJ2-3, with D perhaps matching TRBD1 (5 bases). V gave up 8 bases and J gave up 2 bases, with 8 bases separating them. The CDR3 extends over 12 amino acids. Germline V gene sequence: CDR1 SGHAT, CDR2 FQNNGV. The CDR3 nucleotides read TGTGCCAGCGGGGCCTTCACAGATACGCAGTATTTT. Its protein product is CASGAFTDTQYF. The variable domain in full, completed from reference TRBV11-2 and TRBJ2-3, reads EAGVAQSPRYKIIEKRQSVAFWCNPISGHATLYWYQQILGQGPKLLIQFQNNGVVDDSQLPKDRFSAERLKGVDSTLKIQPAKLEDSAVYLCASGAFTDTQYFGPGTRLTVL.

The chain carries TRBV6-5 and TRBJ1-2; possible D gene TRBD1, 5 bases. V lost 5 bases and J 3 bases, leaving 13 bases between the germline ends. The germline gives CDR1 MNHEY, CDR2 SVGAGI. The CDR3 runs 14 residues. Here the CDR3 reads CASSPRDGHYGYTF. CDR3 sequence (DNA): TGTGCCAGCAGTCCCAGGGACGGCCACTATGGCTACACCTTC.

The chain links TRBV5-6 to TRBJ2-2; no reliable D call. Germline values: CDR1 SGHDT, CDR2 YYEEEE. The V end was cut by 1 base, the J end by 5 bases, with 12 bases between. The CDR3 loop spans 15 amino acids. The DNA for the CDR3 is TGTGCCAGCAGCTTGAATTCCGTGGGTACCGGGGAGCTGTTTTTT. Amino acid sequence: CASSLNSVGTGELFF.

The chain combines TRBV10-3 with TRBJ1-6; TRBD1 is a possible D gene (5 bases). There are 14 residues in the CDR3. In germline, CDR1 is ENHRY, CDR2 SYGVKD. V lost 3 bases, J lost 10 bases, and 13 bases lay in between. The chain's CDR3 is CAISEGDESSPLHF. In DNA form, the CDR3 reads TGTGCCATCAGTGAAGGGGACGAGAGCTCACCCCTCCACTTT.

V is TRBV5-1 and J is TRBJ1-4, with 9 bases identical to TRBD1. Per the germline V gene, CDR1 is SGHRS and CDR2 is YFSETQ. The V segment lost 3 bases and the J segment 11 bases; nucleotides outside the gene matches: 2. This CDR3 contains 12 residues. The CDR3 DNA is TGCGCCAGCAGCTCGACAGGGGGGAAACTGTTTTTT. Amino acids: CASSSTGGKLFF.

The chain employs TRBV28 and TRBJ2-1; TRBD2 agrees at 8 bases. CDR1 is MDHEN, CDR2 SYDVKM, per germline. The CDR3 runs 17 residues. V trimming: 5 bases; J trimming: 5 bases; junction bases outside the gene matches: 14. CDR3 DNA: TGTGCCAGCAGTCCCGGTTCTAGCGGGTACTCAAACAATGAGCAGTTCTTC. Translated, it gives CASSPGSSGYSNNEQFF.

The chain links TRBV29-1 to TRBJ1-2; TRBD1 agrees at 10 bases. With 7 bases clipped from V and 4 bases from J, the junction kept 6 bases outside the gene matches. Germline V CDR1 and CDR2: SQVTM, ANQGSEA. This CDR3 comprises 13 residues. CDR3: CSARTGGAYGYTF. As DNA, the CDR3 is TGCAGCGCTAGGACAGGGGGTGCCTATGGCTACACCTTC.

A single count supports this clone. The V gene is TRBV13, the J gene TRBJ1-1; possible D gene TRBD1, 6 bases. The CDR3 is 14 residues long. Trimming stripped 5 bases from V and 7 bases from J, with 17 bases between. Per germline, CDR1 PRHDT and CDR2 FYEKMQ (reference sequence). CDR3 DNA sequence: TGTGCCAGCAGCCCATCAACAGGGATGGGTGAAGCTTTCTTT. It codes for CASSPSTGMGEAFF.

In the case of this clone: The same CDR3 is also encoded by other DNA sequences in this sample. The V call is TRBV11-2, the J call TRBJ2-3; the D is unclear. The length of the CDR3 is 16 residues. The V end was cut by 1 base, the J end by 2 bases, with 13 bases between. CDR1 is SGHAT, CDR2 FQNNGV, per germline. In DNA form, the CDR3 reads TGTGCCAGCAGCTTAGGATCTATGGCAGCCACAGATACGCAGTATTTT. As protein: CASSLGSMAATDTQYF. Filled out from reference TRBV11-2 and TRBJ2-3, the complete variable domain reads EAGVAQSPRYKIIEKRQSVAFWCNPISGHATLYWYQQILGQGPKLLIQFQNNGVVDDSQLPKDRFSAERLKGVDSTLKIQPAKLEDSAVYLCASSLGSMAATDTQYFGPGTRLTVL.

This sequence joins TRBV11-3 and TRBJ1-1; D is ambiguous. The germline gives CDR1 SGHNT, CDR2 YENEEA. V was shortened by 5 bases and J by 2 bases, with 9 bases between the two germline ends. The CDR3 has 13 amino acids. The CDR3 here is CASSQRFNTEAFF. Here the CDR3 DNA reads TGTGCCAGCAGCCAAAGATTTAACACTGAAGCTTTCTTT.

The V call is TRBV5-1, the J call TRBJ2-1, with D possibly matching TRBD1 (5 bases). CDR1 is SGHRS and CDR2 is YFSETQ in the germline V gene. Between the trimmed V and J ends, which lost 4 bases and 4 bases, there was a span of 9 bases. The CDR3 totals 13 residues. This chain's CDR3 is CASSPAGYNEQFF. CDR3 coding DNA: TGCGCCAGCAGCCCCGCAGGGTACAATGAGCAGTTCTTC.

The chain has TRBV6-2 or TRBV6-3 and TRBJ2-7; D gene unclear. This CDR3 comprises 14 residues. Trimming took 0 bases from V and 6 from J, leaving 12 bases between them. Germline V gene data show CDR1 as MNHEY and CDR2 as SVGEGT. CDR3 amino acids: CASSYSTGFGEQYF. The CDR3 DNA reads TGTGCCAGCAGTTACTCGACTGGTTTCGGCGAGCAGTACTTC.

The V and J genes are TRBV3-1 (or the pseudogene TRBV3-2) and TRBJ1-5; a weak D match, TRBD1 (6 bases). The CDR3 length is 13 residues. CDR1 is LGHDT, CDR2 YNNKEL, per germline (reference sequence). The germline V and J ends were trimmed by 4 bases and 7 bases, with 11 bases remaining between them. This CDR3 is CASSRGQYQPQHF. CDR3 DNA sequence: TGTGCCAGCAGCCGAGGACAGTACCAGCCCCAGCATTTT.